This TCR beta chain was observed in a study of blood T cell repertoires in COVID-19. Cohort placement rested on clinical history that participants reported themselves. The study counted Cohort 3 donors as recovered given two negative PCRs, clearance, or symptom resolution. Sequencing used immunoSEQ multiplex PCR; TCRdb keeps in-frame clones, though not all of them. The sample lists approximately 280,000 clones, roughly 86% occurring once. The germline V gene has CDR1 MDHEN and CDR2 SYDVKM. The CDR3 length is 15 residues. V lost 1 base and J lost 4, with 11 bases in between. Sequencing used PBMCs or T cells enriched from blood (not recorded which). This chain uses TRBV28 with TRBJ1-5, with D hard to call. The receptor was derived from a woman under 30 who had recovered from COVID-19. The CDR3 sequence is CASSLLRASNQPQHF. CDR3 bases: TGTGCCAGCAGTTTATTGAGGGCTAGTAATCAGCCCCAGCATTTT.